These 6 T cell receptor beta chains share one sample of origin, sequenced in a study of beta chain features in type 1 diabetes. The entirety of the isolated RNA underwent reverse transcription, so expressed TCRB transcripts were sequenced. Profiled with immunoSEQ multiplex PCR; TCRdb holds only in-frame clones, not every one. Of around 450,000 clones in the sample, approximately 10% were seen once. Material for sequencing was naive CD4+ T cells from blood. The receptors originated from a woman between 18 and 29 years old in good health.

This clone was picked up a small number of times. J is TRBJ1-3 and V is TRBV7-6; D is possibly TRBD1 (5 bases). CDR1 is SGHVS and CDR2 is FNYEAQ in the germline V gene. V was shortened by 7 bases and J by 0 bases, with 13 bases between the two germline ends. The CDR3 is 15 residues long. The CDR3 loop reads CASMGQPYSGNTIYF. The CDR3 DNA sequence: TGTGCCAGCATGGGGCAGCCGTACTCTGGAAACACCATATATTTT.

In its sample, this clone was seen a few times. V is TRBV4-2 and J is TRBJ2-1, with a possible D match to TRBD1 (6 bases). This CDR3 spans 15 amino acids. Trimming removed 0 bases at V and 7 bases at J, with 13 bases between. Per the germline V gene, CDR1 is LGHNA and CDR2 is YNFKEQ. CDR3 loop: CASSQEWGQQNEQFF. CDR3 in DNA: TGTGCCAGCAGCCAAGAGTGGGGGCAGCAGAATGAGCAGTTCTTC.

The V gene is TRBV18, the J gene TRBJ2-5, with TRBD2 identical over 13 bases. The CDR3 is 14 residues long. CDR1 is KGHSH and CDR2 is LQKENI in the germline V gene. With 8 bases clipped from V and 3 bases from J, the junction kept 3 bases outside the gene matches. CDR3 sequence (DNA): TGTGCCAGCCGCGGGACTAGCGGGAAAGAGACCCAGTACTTC. It specifies CASRGTSGKETQYF.

V usage is TRBV19 and J usage is TRBJ2-6; D gene unclear. Germline values: CDR1 LNHDA, CDR2 SQIVND (reference sequence). The CDR3 length is 16 residues. The V gene lost 3 bases and the J gene lost 0 bases, with 9 bases spanning the gap. CDR3 DNA: TGTGCCAGTAGTATGGAAGGTAACTCTGGGGCCAACGTCCTGACTTTC. Protein product: CASSMEGNSGANVLTF.

This clone was counted a few times. The rearrangement links TRBV5-5 to TRBJ1-2; D unresolved. Trimming shortened V by 1 base and J by 4 bases, and 8 bases separated the two germline ends. Per germline, CDR1 SGHKS and CDR2 YYEKEE (reference sequence). The CDR3 length is 13 residues. CDR3 DNA: TGTGCCAGCAGCTTGACATTCGCCTATGGCTACACCTTC. Its translation: CASSLTFAYGYTF.

This clone was found many times. This chain joins TRBV15 and TRBJ2-5; TRBD2 agrees at 9 bases. The V gene's germline CDR1 is LNHNV and CDR2 YYDKDF (reference sequence). The CDR3 runs to 15 residues. V was pared by 5 bases and J by 7 bases, with 11 bases of the junction left unmatched. The DNA for the CDR3 is TGTGCCACCAGCGCGAGGCGGGAGGGCCGTCGGACCCAGTACTTC. It codes for CATSARREGRRTQYF.